Listed here are 26 T cell receptor beta chains from one sample, sequenced in a study of read filtering for tumor transcriptome and immune sequencing. From roughly 390 ng of RNA, a library with molecular barcoded alpha/delta and beta/gamma adaptors was made. TCRdb re-called the reads with MiXCR, one entry per CDR3 protein. Among over 45,000 distinct CDR3 sequences listed, about a fifth were seen once. Source material: a population of CD138-negative cells sorted from bone marrow. The receptors were gathered from a donor at least 40 years old with multiple myeloma.

Points on this clonotype: A much larger clone sits a single nucleotide away, making a read error possible. The V call is TRBV3-1, the J call TRBJ2-5, with 7 bases aligning to TRBD1. Germline assignment: CDR1 LGHDT and CDR2 YNNKEL (reference sequence). CDR3 length: 13 residues. The CDR3 bases are TGTGCCAGCGGCCAGGACAGGATCGGGACCCAGTACTTC. Its translation is CASGQDRIGTQYF.

This clonotype came up many times. The genes are TRBV2 and TRBJ2-2; TRBD2 matches 7 bases. Germline CDR1 is SNHLY and CDR2 is FYNNEI. V trimming: 8 bases; J trimming: 5 bases; junction bases outside the gene matches: 11. This CDR3 contains 15 residues. The CDR3 sequence: CASAGAGVGTGELFF. For the CDR3, the DNA is TGTGCCAGCGCCGGGGCGGGAGTTGGGACCGGGGAGCTGTTTTTT.

This clonotype was counted ten times or more. The DNA of the CDR3 is TGTGCCAGCAGCGTATTAGCGGTCACCTACAATGAGCAGTTCTTC. Protein product: CASSVLAVTYNEQFF. V gene TRBV9 combines with J gene TRBJ2-1; a possible D gene is TRBD2 (6 bases). This CDR3 has 15 residues. Trimming pared 1 base from V and 2 bases from J, leaving 10 bases between. Germline CDR1 and CDR2: SGDLS and YYNGEE.

This sequence joins TRBV20-1 and TRBJ2-3; the match to TRBD2 covers 14 bases. The trim removed 3 bases at V and 4 bases at J, leaving 9 bases unmatched. The CDR3 is 17 amino acids. In germline, CDR1 is DFQATT, CDR2 SNEGSKA (reference sequence). The DNA of the CDR3 is TGCAGTGCTAGTGGGGGGACTAGCGGGAGTTTCCCAGATACGCAGTATTTT. Protein sequence: CSASGGTSGSFPDTQYF.

This clonotype was seen at least ten times. The chain uses TRBV5-1 and TRBJ2-1; D is ambiguous. The CDR3 is 15 amino acids. Trimming stripped 5 bases from V and 4 bases from J, with 16 bases between. Germline CDR1 is SGHRS and CDR2 is YFSETQ. The CDR3 is CASRVAELEYNEQFF. CDR3 DNA sequence: TGCGCCAGCAGGGTCGCGGAGCTGGAATACAATGAGCAGTTCTTC.

In this sample, this clonotype turned up a few times. V gene TRBV6-6 combines with J gene TRBJ1-1; D remains unclear. The CDR3 loop spans 13 amino acids. Germline assignment: CDR1 MNHNY and CDR2 SVGAGI (reference sequence). Trimming removed 0 bases at V and 8 bases at J, with 10 bases between. DNA for the CDR3: TGTGCCAGCAGTTACTCGATGAGTTTCGAAGCTTTCTTT. Amino acids: CASSYSMSFEAFF.

This clonotype was counted a few times. This chain uses TRBV6-5 with TRBJ2-7; D might be TRBD1 (6 bases). V shed 0 bases and J shed 9 bases, with 9 bases lying between them. Germline V CDR1 and CDR2: MNHEY, SVGAGI. The CDR3 consists of 12 residues. CDR3 nucleotide sequence: TGTGCCAGCAGTTACTCAGGGGGTTGGCAGTACTTC. This sequence encodes CASSYSGGWQYF.

This clonotype was seen repeatedly, ten times or more. This chain uses TRBV20-1 with TRBJ2-2; 10 bases align to TRBD2. The CDR3 is made up of 14 amino acids. The germline gives CDR1 DFQATT, CDR2 SNEGSKA (reference sequence). J lost 7 bases, V lost 5 bases, and 7 bases had no gene match. CDR3 protein: CSAQREGSDGELFF. CDR3 nucleotides: TGCAGTGCTCAGCGGGAGGGGAGTGACGGGGAGCTGTTTTTT.

This clonotype was recorded many times. V is TRBV7-2 and J is TRBJ1-1; a weak D match, TRBD1 (6 bases). The germline V and J ends were trimmed by 2 bases and 3 bases, with 10 bases remaining between them. The CDR3 length is 14 residues. The germline CDR1 and CDR2 sequences are SGHTA and FQGNSA. Written as DNA, the CDR3 is TGTGCCAGCAGCTTATCTCGGGGGCACACTGAAGCTTTCTTT. Translating it yields CASSLSRGHTEAFF.

Ten or more counts support this clonotype. V is TRBV19 and J is TRBJ2-7; TRBD2 aligns across 9 bases. CDR1 is LNHDA and CDR2 is SQIVND in the germline V gene (reference sequence). The CDR3 runs 14 residues. V shed 3 bases and J 3 bases; nucleotides not matched to a gene: 3. The CDR3 spells CASSILAGDYEQYF. For the CDR3, the DNA is TGTGCCAGTAGTATCTTAGCGGGAGACTACGAGCAGTACTTC.

This clonotype was counted at least ten times. The chain has TRBV12-3 or TRBV12-4 and TRBJ2-1; D is perhaps TRBD2 (5 bases). The V end lost 3 bases, the J end lost 8 bases, and 14 bases lay between the germline ends. The CDR3 has 14 residues. The chain's CDR3 is CASSFGAGWDEQFF. The CDR3 region has the DNA TGTGCCAGCAGTTTCGGTGCGGGTTGGGATGAGCAGTTCTTC.

In this sample, this clonotype turned up a few times. This chain links TRBV28 with TRBJ1-4; 9 nucleotides align to TRBD1. Trimming took 6 bases from V and 7 from J; bases not matched to a gene: 15. Germline loops: CDR1 MDHEN, CDR2 SYDVKM. This CDR3 is built from 17 residues. In DNA, the CDR3 is TGTGCCAGCAGCAAAAGACTCACAGGGGGCGCAGGTGAAAAACTGTTTTTT. It translates to CASSKRLTGGAGEKLFF.

This clonotype has a handful of counts. This chain links TRBV20-1 with TRBJ2-1; tentatively, D is TRBD2 (7 bases). CDR3 length equals 14 residues. V was pared by 5 bases and J by 4 bases, with 15 bases between. Germline CDR1 reads DFQATT; CDR2 reads SNEGSKA (reference sequence). The CDR3: CSAGLGGGYNEQFF. In DNA, the CDR3 is TGCAGTGCTGGACTAGGAGGGGGATACAATGAGCAGTTCTTC.

The chain recombines TRBV4-3 with TRBJ2-1; the match to TRBD2 covers 7 bases. CDR1 and CDR2 from the germline V gene are LGHNA and YSLEER. The CDR3 has 14 amino acids. Germline trimming cut 3 bases from V and 8 bases from J; bases unmatched to any gene: 7. Here the CDR3 reads CASSQGGSGHEQFF. In nucleotides, the CDR3 is TGCGCCAGCAGCCAGGGAGGGAGCGGCCATGAGCAGTTCTTC.

This clonotype appeared many times. V usage is TRBV7-8 and J usage is TRBJ1-5; no firm D call. Per germline, CDR1 SGHVS and CDR2 FQNEAQ. Deletions cut 1 base from V and 4 bases from J, with 5 bases between. The CDR3 is made up of 13 amino acids. The CDR3 DNA reads TGTGCCAGCAGCTTAGGTGTGAATCAGCCCCAGCATTTT. It translates to CASSLGVNQPQHF.

This clonotype was recorded a few times. The chain couples TRBV5-1 to TRBJ1-1; 8 bases line up with TRBD1. In germline, CDR1 is SGHRS, CDR2 YFSETQ. The CDR3 totals 14 residues. The V gene end was trimmed by 7 bases and the J gene end by 4 bases; junction bases not matched to a gene: 9. As DNA, the CDR3 is TGCGCCAGCTGCCCGCACAGGGGGAGCACTGAAGCTTTCTTT. Translating gives CASCPHRGSTEAFF.

This clonotype showed up just a few times. A read error may be the cause here, since a much bigger clone is one base away. The chain uses TRBV29-1 and TRBJ2-5; D is tentatively TRBD1 or TRBD2 (5 bases each). Germline CDR1 and CDR2: SQVTM and ANQGSEA. CDR3 length equals 17 residues. CDR3 coding DNA: TGCAGCGTTGAAGTTGCGGGTCAGGGCCCGATCCAAGGGACCCAGTACTTC. Protein product: CSVEVAGQGPIQGTQYF.

This clonotype was seen many times. This chain uses TRBV12-3 or TRBV12-4 with TRBJ2-7, with TRBD1 identical over 8 bases. The CDR3 spans 15 residues. V trimming: 2 bases; J trimming: 1 base; junction bases outside the gene matches: 4. CDR3 coding DNA: TGTGCCAGCAGTTTATGGACAGGGTTTTCCTACGAGCAGTACTTC. It encodes CASSLWTGFSYEQYF.

At least ten counts were recorded for this clonotype. The CDR3 DNA follows: TGTGCCAGCAGCGAAGGAGGCTACGAGACCCAGTACTTC. This encodes CASSEGGYETQYF. The chain recombines TRBV6-5 with TRBJ2-5, with D possibly being TRBD2 (5 bases). Germline CDR1 and CDR2: MNHEY and SVGAGI. V was cut by 6 bases and J by 5 bases, with 13 bases left in between. This CDR3 is 13 amino acids long.

This clonotype has at least ten counts. The chain employs TRBV5-1 and TRBJ2-2; 9 bases agree with TRBD1. CDR3 length equals 17 residues. Germline values: CDR1 SGHRS, CDR2 YFSETQ. The V and J ends lost 0 bases and 6 bases, in that order; junction bases with no gene match: 9. CDR3 in DNA: TGCGCCAGCAGCTTGGACCCCGGGACAGGGTTGGCCGGGGAGCTGTTTTTT. Amino acid sequence: CASSLDPGTGLAGELFF.

Comment on this clonotype: Given a much more abundant clone one base away, this may be a read error. This chain uses TRBV2 with TRBJ2-7; a possible D gene is TRBD2 (6 bases). V shed 8 bases and J shed 9 bases, with 20 bases lying between them. The germline V gene has CDR1 SNHLY and CDR2 FYNNEI. The CDR3 is 13 amino acids. The CDR3 DNA sequence: TGTGCCAGCGCCGTCGCGGGATCGGGCGGGCAGTACTTC. It translates to CASAVAGSGGQYF. Together with reference TRBV2 and TRBJ2-7, the CDR3 gives the full variable domain: EPEVTQTPSHQVTQMGQEVILRCVPISNHLYFYWYRQILGQKVEFLVSFYNNEISEKSEIFDDQFSVERPDGSNFTLKIRSTKLEDSAMYFCASAVAGSGGQYFGPGTRLTVT.

This clonotype occurred many times. The chain has TRBV5-1 and TRBJ2-1, with TRBD2 matching 7 bases. Germline V gene data show CDR1 as SGHRS and CDR2 as YFSETQ. The CDR3 is 15 amino acids. Trimming took 1 base from V and 5 from J; bases not matched to a gene: 6. As DNA, the CDR3 is TGCGCCAGCAGCTTGAGCTCTAGCGGCCACAATGAGCAGTTCTTC. It yields the protein CASSLSSSGHNEQFF.

This clonotype has ten or more counts. The chain has TRBV29-1 and TRBJ2-1, with D perhaps matching TRBD1 (6 bases). Deletions cut 8 bases from V and 5 bases from J, with 19 bases between. The CDR3 extends over 14 amino acids. Germline V gene sequence: CDR1 SQVTM, CDR2 ANQGSEA. DNA of the CDR3: TGCAGCTCCCCTGGCGAAGGGGGTGACAATGAGCAGTTCTTC. Protein product: CSSPGEGGDNEQFF.

This clonotype occurred many times. The gene calls are TRBV7-6 and TRBJ2-3; D might be TRBD2 (5 bases). This CDR3 is 15 amino acids long. Looked up from germline, CDR1 is SGHVS and CDR2 is FNYEAQ. With 1 base removed from V and 4 bases from J, the gap between germline ends came to 12 bases. CDR3 protein: CASSLGGPRSDTQYF. The CDR3 DNA reads as TGTGCCAGCAGCTTAGGCGGGCCACGGTCAGATACGCAGTATTTT.

This clonotype was observed at least ten times. The chain recombines TRBV12-3 or TRBV12-4 with TRBJ2-1; TRBD2 agrees at 9 bases. With 9 bases clipped from V and 7 bases from J, the junction kept 16 bases outside the gene matches. This CDR3 has 16 residues. The CDR3: CASGAEWREGSNEQFF. DNA of the CDR3: TGTGCCAGTGGGGCCGAATGGCGGGAGGGATCTAATGAGCAGTTCTTC.

Ten or more counts support this clonotype. The chain has TRBV6-1 and TRBJ2-7; D gene uncertain. This CDR3 spans 13 amino acids. The V end lost 0 bases, the J end lost 3 bases, and 6 bases lay between the germline ends. Germline V CDR1 and CDR2: MNHNS, SASEGT. CDR3 bases: TGTGCCAGCAGTGAAGCCCCCGTCTACGAGCAGTACTTC. This gives the protein CASSEAPVYEQYF.